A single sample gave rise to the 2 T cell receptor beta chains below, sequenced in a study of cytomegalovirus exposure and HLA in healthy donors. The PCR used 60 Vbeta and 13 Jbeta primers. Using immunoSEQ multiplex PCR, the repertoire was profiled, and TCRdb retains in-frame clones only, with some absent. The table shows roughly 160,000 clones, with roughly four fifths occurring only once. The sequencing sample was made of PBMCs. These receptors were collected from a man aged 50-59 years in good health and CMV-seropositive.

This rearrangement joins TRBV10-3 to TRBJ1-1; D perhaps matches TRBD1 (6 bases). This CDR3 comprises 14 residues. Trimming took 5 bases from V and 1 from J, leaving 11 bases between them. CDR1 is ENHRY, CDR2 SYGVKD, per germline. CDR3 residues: CAISLGQANTEAFF. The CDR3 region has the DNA TGTGCCATCAGTCTGGGACAAGCGAACACTGAAGCTTTCTTT.

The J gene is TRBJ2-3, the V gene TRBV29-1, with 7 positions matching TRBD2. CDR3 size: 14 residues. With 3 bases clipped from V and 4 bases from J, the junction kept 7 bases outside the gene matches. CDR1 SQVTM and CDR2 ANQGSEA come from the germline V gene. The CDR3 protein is CSVETSLHADTQYF. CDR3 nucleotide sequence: TGCAGCGTTGAGACTAGCCTTCACGCAGATACGCAGTATTTT.